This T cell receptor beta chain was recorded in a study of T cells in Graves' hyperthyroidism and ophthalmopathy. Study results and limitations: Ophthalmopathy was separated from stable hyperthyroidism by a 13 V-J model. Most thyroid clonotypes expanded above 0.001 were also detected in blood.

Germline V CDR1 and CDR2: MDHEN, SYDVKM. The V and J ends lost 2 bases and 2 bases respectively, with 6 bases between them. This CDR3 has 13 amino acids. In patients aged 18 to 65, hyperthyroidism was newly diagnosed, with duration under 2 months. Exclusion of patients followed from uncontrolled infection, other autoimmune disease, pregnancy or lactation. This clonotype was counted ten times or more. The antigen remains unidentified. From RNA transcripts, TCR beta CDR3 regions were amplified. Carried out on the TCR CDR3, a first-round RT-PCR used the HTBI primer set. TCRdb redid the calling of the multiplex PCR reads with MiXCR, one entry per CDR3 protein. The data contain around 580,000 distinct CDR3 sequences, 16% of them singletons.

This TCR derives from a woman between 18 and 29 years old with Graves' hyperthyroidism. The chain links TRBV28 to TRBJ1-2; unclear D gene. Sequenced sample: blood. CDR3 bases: TGTGCCAGCAGTTTAGCAGTGAACTATGGCTACACCTTC. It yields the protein CASSLAVNYGYTF.